Each of the 18 T cell receptor beta chains below was sequenced from the same sample in a study of regulatory T cells in long-lasting Graves disease. Time point meaning: persistent/refractory GD, antithyroid drugs over 5 years with positive TRAb. RNA extracted from PBMCs served as the sequencing template. Arm-PCR of CDR3 regions with iRepertoire HTBI primers generated TCR beta libraries. One entry per CDR3 protein, called by TCRdb with MiXCR from the multiplex PCR reads. The repertoire holds around 450,000 distinct CDR3 sequences, 20% to 25% seen once, with roughly 7% in the top ten. The sequenced sample was peripheral blood mononuclear cells (PBMCs), obtained when the disease was refractory, from a patient treated with antithyroid drugs. The receptors were sampled from a female donor with Graves disease.

This clonotype was seen only a few times. The CDR3 DNA reads TGCAGTGCTAAATCCCCGGTGGTCGAGACCCAGTACTTC. Encoded protein: CSAKSPVVETQYF. This chain joins TRBV20-1 and TRBJ2-5; D gene unclear. The CDR3 runs 13 residues. V was shortened by 4 bases and J by 5 bases, with 14 bases between the two germline ends. Germline CDR1 and CDR2: DFQATT and SNEGSKA (reference sequence).

This clonotype was observed at least ten times. V is TRBV2 and J is TRBJ1-6, with D uncertain. The germline V gene has CDR1 SNHLY and CDR2 FYNNEI. V was trimmed by 2 bases and J by 8 bases, leaving 7 bases between them. This CDR3 spans 13 amino acids. CDR3 region: CASSELVDSPLHF. In DNA form, the CDR3 reads TGTGCCAGCAGTGAACTCGTGGATTCACCCCTCCACTTT.

There are a few counts of this clonotype. V usage is TRBV19 and J usage is TRBJ1-1, with 9 positions matching TRBD1. This CDR3 region has 14 residues. V lost 5 bases to trimming and J lost 6 bases; unmatched junction nucleotides: 7. Germline values: CDR1 LNHDA, CDR2 SQIVND (reference sequence). The CDR3 here is CASSRNRGLAEAFF. The CDR3 nucleotides read TGTGCCAGTAGTCGTAACAGGGGGCTCGCTGAAGCTTTCTTT.

In this sample, this clonotype turned up a few times. CDR3 region: CASSLGARGPYEQYF. Here the CDR3 DNA reads TGTGCCAGCAGTTTAGGTGCTCGGGGGCCCTACGAGCAGTACTTC. The chain recombines TRBV12-3 or TRBV12-4 with TRBJ2-7; perhaps D is TRBD1 or TRBD2 (6 bases each). This CDR3 contains 15 residues. V lost 1 base and J 2 bases, leaving 12 bases between the germline ends.

Points on this clonotype: Given a far larger clone just one base away, this is likely a sequencing read error. The V call is TRBV6-2 or TRBV6-3, the J call TRBJ1-1; tentative D call: TRBD1 (5 bases). The germline V gene encodes CDR1 MNHEY and CDR2 SVGEGT. The CDR3 totals 11 residues. The CDR3 reads CTSRQGTEAFF. CDR3 in DNA: TGTACCAGCAGGCAGGGAACTGAAGCTTTCTTT.

This clonotype was detected only a few times. This rearrangement joins TRBV27 to TRBJ2-7; 9 positions match TRBD2. Per the germline V gene, CDR1 is MNHEY and CDR2 is SMNVEV (reference sequence). The CDR3 is 15 amino acids. Trimming at V came to 5 bases and at J to 0 bases, leaving 5 bases not matched to a gene. CDR3 protein: CASSPFSGSSYEQYF. DNA for the CDR3: TGTGCCAGCAGTCCTTTTAGCGGGAGCTCCTACGAGCAGTACTTC.

This clonotype was found once. V gene TRBV5-1 combines with J gene TRBJ1-2; D unresolved. CDR1 is SGHRS, CDR2 YFSETQ, per germline. The V and J ends lost 4 bases and 7 bases respectively, with 11 bases between them. The CDR3 length is 12 residues. This CDR3 is CASSDEECGYTF. Here the CDR3 DNA reads TGCGCCAGCAGCGATGAGGAGTGTGGCTACACCTTC. Combining the CDR3 with reference TRBV5-1 and TRBJ1-2 gives the whole variable domain KAGVTQTPRYLIKTRGQQVTLSCSPISGHRSVSWYQQTPGQGLQFLFEYFSETQRNKGNFPGRFSGRQFSNSRSEMNVSTLELGDSALYLCASSDEECGYTFGSGTRLTVV.

V and J are TRBV6-5 and TRBJ2-1, with D unclear. The germline V gene encodes CDR1 MNHEY and CDR2 SVGAGI. The CDR3 sequence is 11 residues long. Between the trimmed V and J ends, which lost 6 bases and 11 bases, there was a span of 11 bases. In nucleotides, the CDR3 is TGTGCCAGCAGCGATGTAGGGAAGCAGTTCTTC. Protein sequence: CASSDVGKQFF.

This clonotype was seen a handful of times. This sequence joins TRBV13 and TRBJ2-7, with 9 bases lining up with TRBD1. This CDR3 region has 14 residues. The junction had 6 bases not matched to a gene; V was cut back by 2 bases and J by 7 bases. The V gene's germline CDR1 is PRHDT and CDR2 FYEKMQ (reference sequence). Here the CDR3 DNA reads TGTGCCAGCAGCTTACGGACAGGGGAGGGTGAGCAGTACTTC. Amino acids: CASSLRTGEGEQYF.

This clonotype has at least ten counts. At one end, the junction sequence differs from germline, possibly due to a read error. V usage is TRBV5-1 and J usage is TRBJ2-7, with D uncertain. The CDR3 loop spans 13 amino acids. Germline values: CDR1 SGHRS, CDR2 YFSETQ. The CDR3 region is CASSLGWSYEQYF. CDR3 nucleotides: TGTGCCAGCAGCTTAGGTTGGTCCTACGAGCAGTACTTC.

This clonotype was detected a few times. J is TRBJ1-2 and V is TRBV9, with a possible D match to TRBD1 (5 bases). Germline lookup yields CDR1 SGDLS and CDR2 YYNGEE. CDR3 length equals 14 residues. V was shortened by 3 bases and J by 8 bases, with 17 bases between the two germline ends. The CDR3 sequence is CASSAAPGPGGYTF. The CDR3, as DNA: TGTGCCAGCAGCGCCGCCCCTGGACCAGGGGGCTACACCTTC.

In its sample, this clonotype was seen a few times. The chain employs TRBV20-1 and TRBJ2-7; the D gene could be TRBD1 or TRBD2 (5 bases each). V lost 6 bases and J lost 2, with 14 bases in between. This CDR3 is built from 13 residues. From germline, CDR1 is DFQATT and CDR2 SNEGSKA (reference sequence). The CDR3 sequence is CSAWRQGAYEQYF. In DNA, the CDR3 is TGCAGTGCCTGGCGGCAGGGAGCCTACGAGCAGTACTTC.

This clonotype has ten or more counts. This sequence joins TRBV7-3 and TRBJ1-1, with D maybe TRBD1 (6 bases). This CDR3 comprises 14 residues. The V gene's germline CDR1 is SGHTA and CDR2 FQGTGA. V was pared by 4 bases and J by 4 bases, with 13 bases between. CDR3 residues: CASSSHDRSTEAFF. CDR3 coding DNA: TGTGCCAGCAGCTCCCACGACAGGAGCACTGAAGCTTTCTTT.

Details on this clonotype: The junction shows a germline mismatch at one end, possibly a read error. V is TRBV19 and J is TRBJ2-2, with D maybe TRBD2 (5 bases). The CDR3 runs 14 residues. Germline values: CDR1 LNHDA, CDR2 SQIVND (reference sequence). The CDR3 loop reads CASGRSPAAGELSF. CDR3 nucleotides: TGTGCCAGTGGTCGATCGCCAGCCGCCGGGGAGCTGTCTTTT.

The chain employs TRBV6-1 and TRBJ2-1; 9 bases are a match to TRBD1. V was clipped by 4 bases and J by 0 bases; unmatched bases: 13. The CDR3 is 19 amino acids. Germline V CDR1 and CDR2: MNHNS, SASEGT. CDR3 sequence (DNA): TGTGCCAGCAGTGGACAGGGGGTGACGGGAGGTAGCTCCTACAATGAGCAGTTCTTC. Its protein product is CASSGQGVTGGSSYNEQFF.

The table lists this clonotype with many counts. J is TRBJ1-1 and V is TRBV11-1; possibly TRBD1 for D (5 bases). Trimming shortened V by 3 bases and J by 0 bases, and 11 bases separated the two germline ends. This CDR3 is 15 amino acids long. Germline values: CDR1 SGHAT, CDR2 FQDESV (reference sequence). The DNA of the CDR3 is TGTGCCAGCAGCTTCGGACGGGACTTGAACACTGAAGCTTTCTTT. Protein: CASSFGRDLNTEAFF.

J is TRBJ1-1 and V is TRBV30; a possible D gene is TRBD1 (6 bases). CDR1 and CDR2 from the germline V gene are GTSNPN and SVGIG (reference sequence). V was trimmed by 0 bases and J by 6 bases, leaving 14 bases between them. This CDR3 is built from 14 residues. The CDR3 spells CAWSVPGGGAEAFF. For the CDR3, the DNA is TGTGCCTGGAGTGTACCCGGAGGGGGGGCTGAAGCTTTCTTT. The full variable domain, in which reference TRBV30 and TRBJ1-1 provide the parts outside the CDR3, is SQTIHQWPATLVQPVGSPLSLECTVEGTSNPNLYWYRQAAGRGLQLLFYSVGIGQISSEVPQNLSASRPQDRQFILSSKKLLLSDSGFYLCAWSVPGGGAEAFFGQGTRLTVV.

The sample holds one count of this clonotype. This chain connects TRBV25-1 to TRBJ2-2; tentative D call: TRBD2 (5 bases). The ends were cut back, 4 bases at V and 1 base at J, with 7 bases in the middle. CDR3 size: 14 residues. The germline gives CDR1 MGHDK, CDR2 SYGVNS. CDR3 amino acids: CASSATRNTGELFF. The CDR3 DNA sequence: TGTGCCAGCAGTGCCACTAGGAACACCGGGGAGCTGTTTTTT.